This T cell receptor beta chain is from a study of blood T cell repertoires in COVID-19. In terms of age and location, participants ranged from about 18 to 100 years and lived in approximately 24 US areas. The assay was immunoSEQ multiplex PCR, and TCRdb's table has in-frame clones only and misses some. The profile shows roughly 430,000 clones, around nine tenths of them singletons. The CDR3 has 14 residues. J gave up 0 bases and V 7 bases, and 3 bases lay outside the gene matches. In germline, CDR1 is SNHLY, CDR2 FYNNEI. This TCR was sampled from a woman between 18 and 29 years old who had been exposed to COVID-19. Sample: PBMCs or T cells enriched from blood (not recorded which). This chain connects TRBV2 to TRBJ2-3, with 8 bases fitting TRBD1. CDR3 sequence: CASTGTGSTDTQYF. CDR3 DNA sequence: TGTGCCAGCACCGGGACAGGTAGCACAGATACGCAGTATTTT.